This T cell receptor beta chain was sequenced in a study of cytomegalovirus exposure and HLA in healthy donors. Study background: A prior study identified 120 million or so unique TCR beta sequences from 200 million or so T cells. 81% of more than 300 genotyped donors fell in the Caucasian-associated ancestry cluster. General study results and limits: Upon later analysis, HLA-associated TCR beta chains proved more clonally expanded than other, equally common chains.

This clone was seen just once. The antigen is unknown. The germline V gene has CDR1 SGHRS and CDR2 YFSETQ. This CDR3 contains 12 residues. The V gene lost 2 bases and the J gene lost 4 bases, with 5 bases spanning the gap. The PCR ran on 60 Vbeta and 13 Jbeta primers. Clones were sequenced by immunoSEQ multiplex PCR, and TCRdb holds only the in-frame ones, with some missing. The sample lists about 130,000 clones; roughly 77% were seen once. Sequencing used PBMCs. The gene calls are TRBV5-1 and TRBJ2-3; no firm D call. The clonotype originates from a woman aged 40 to 50 in good health and CMV-seropositive. CDR3 sequence: CASSFRPDTQYF. Here the CDR3 DNA reads TGCGCCAGCAGCTTTCGTCCAGATACGCAGTATTTT. The full variable domain, with the rest looked up from reference TRBV5-1 and TRBJ2-3, is KAGVTQTPRYLIKTRGQQVTLSCSPISGHRSVSWYQQTPGQGLQFLFEYFSETQRNKGNFPGRFSGRQFSNSRSEMNVSTLELGDSALYLCASSFRPDTQYFGPGTRLTVL.